Each of the 19 T cell receptor beta chains below was sequenced from the same sample in a study of blood T cell repertoires in COVID-19. Data came from immunoSEQ multiplex PCR; TCRdb stores just in-frame clones and leaves some out. The sample lists roughly 330,000 clones; nearly 90% were seen once. Material: PBMCs or T cells enriched from blood (not recorded which). Every receptor here comes from a woman in her twenties or thirties who had recovered from COVID-19.

CDR3 amino acids: CASSGSGGATDTQYF. The DNA for the CDR3 is TGTGCCAGCAGCGGTAGCGGGGGGGCCACAGATACGCAGTATTTT. This chain joins TRBV9 and TRBJ2-3; 11 nucleotides agree with TRBD2. From germline, CDR1 is SGDLS and CDR2 YYNGEE. This CDR3 comprises 15 residues. J gave up 2 bases and V 3 bases, and 2 bases lay outside the gene matches.

CDR3 residues: CASSPGLAGGTGELFF. The CDR3 coding sequence is TGTGCCAGCAGCCCGGGACTAGCGGGGGGGACCGGGGAGCTGTTTTTT. The chain carries TRBV5-4 and TRBJ2-2; 16 bases align to TRBD2. The J segment lost 5 bases and the V segment lost 4 bases, leaving 2 bases of the junction unmatched. This CDR3 is 16 amino acids long. Germline CDR1 and CDR2: SGHNT and YYREEE (reference sequence).

This clone was detected once. J is TRBJ2-5 and V is TRBV19; D may be TRBD2 (6 bases). Trimming cost V 5 bases and J 5 bases, with 15 bases left between them. The CDR3 spans 14 residues. Germline V gene sequence: CDR1 LNHDA, CDR2 SQIVND (reference sequence). The CDR3 spells CASSPRRGRETQYF. The CDR3 nucleotides are TGTGCCAGTAGTCCACGGCGGGGTCGGGAGACCCAGTACTTC.

The chain employs TRBV12-5 and TRBJ1-2; maybe TRBD1 (5 bases). V was cut by 4 bases and J by 8 bases, with 26 bases left in between. The germline CDR1 and CDR2 sequences are LGHNT and FRNRAP. This CDR3 contains 17 residues. This chain's CDR3 is CASGSGGSHTAFRGYTF. CDR3 coding DNA: TGTGCTAGTGGTTCGGGGGGTAGTCACACGGCCTTTCGGGGCTACACCTTC.

This chain uses TRBV5-1 with TRBJ2-3; the match to TRBD2 covers 11 bases. The length of the CDR3 is 18 residues. After removal of 0 bases from V and 6 bases from J, the junction contained 12 bases not matched to a gene. Germline V gene lookup returns CDR1 SGHRS and CDR2 YFSETQ. In nucleotides, the CDR3 is TGCGCCAGCAGCTTGGCTGGTGATAGCGGGGGGGTGATGGATACGCAGTATTTT. Protein product: CASSLAGDSGGVMDTQYF.

This clone was observed a few times. V is TRBV5-1 and J is TRBJ1-3; possibly TRBD1 for D (5 bases). Between the trimmed V and J ends, which lost 0 bases and 3 bases, there was a span of 7 bases. Per the germline V gene, CDR1 is SGHRS and CDR2 is YFSETQ. The CDR3 extends over 14 amino acids. CDR3 coding DNA: TGCGCCAGCAGCTTGGCGGGACTTGGAAACACCATATATTTT. Its protein is CASSLAGLGNTIYF. Full variable domain (outside the CDR3, taken from reference TRBV5-1 and TRBJ1-3): KAGVTQTPRYLIKTRGQQVTLSCSPISGHRSVSWYQQTPGQGLQFLFEYFSETQRNKGNFPGRFSGRQFSNSRSEMNVSTLELGDSALYLCASSLAGLGNTIYFGEGSWLTVV.

The rearrangement uses TRBV30 and TRBJ2-1; 11 bases map to TRBD1. The CDR3 totals 15 residues. CDR1 is GTSNPN, CDR2 SVGIG, per germline (reference sequence). V lost 3 bases and J lost 8; bases outside the gene matches: 9. DNA of the CDR3: TGTGCCTGGAGCCAGGGGACAGGGGGATTGGATGAGCAGTTCTTC. As protein: CAWSQGTGGLDEQFF.

The gene calls are TRBV3-1 (or the pseudogene TRBV3-2) and TRBJ1-3; 9 bases are a match to TRBD1. V lost 1 base, J lost 3 bases, and 4 bases stayed unmatched. CDR3 length equals 16 residues. The V gene's germline CDR1 is LGHDT and CDR2 YNNKEL (reference sequence). CDR3 nucleotide sequence: TGTGCCAGCAGCCAAGGGACAGGGGCCAGTGGAAACACCATATATTTT. It is translated as CASSQGTGASGNTIYF.

The chain employs TRBV9 and TRBJ2-2; TRBD1 is a possible D gene (8 bases). The CDR3 covers 17 residues. The V end lost 3 bases, the J end lost 2 bases, and 17 bases lay between the germline ends. The germline V gene has CDR1 SGDLS and CDR2 YYNGEE. The CDR3 DNA is TGTGCCAGCAGCGAGGGAGGGACAGGAAAAAACACCGGGGAGCTGTTTTTT. Its protein product is CASSEGGTGKNTGELFF.

V and J are TRBV7-8 and TRBJ1-3, with 10 bases identical to TRBD1. The CDR3 covers 16 residues. With V trimmed by 5 bases and J by 0 bases, 4 bases remained unmatched. The germline gives CDR1 SGHVS, CDR2 FQNEAQ. CDR3 region: CASSPRDRGSGNTIYF. DNA of the CDR3: TGTGCCAGCAGCCCCCGGGACAGGGGCTCTGGAAACACCATATATTTT.

This clone appeared a single time. This chain links TRBV7-8 with TRBJ1-3; 9 nucleotides align to TRBD1. Trimming at V came to 5 bases and at J to 2 bases, leaving 4 bases not matched to a gene. The CDR3 length is 15 residues. Per the germline V gene, CDR1 is SGHVS and CDR2 is FQNEAQ. The CDR3 sequence is CASSPGTGTGNTIYF. CDR3 coding DNA: TGTGCCAGCAGCCCCGGGACAGGGACTGGAAACACCATATATTTT.

In this sample, this clone turned up once. J is TRBJ1-2 and V is TRBV13, with D unresolved. The CDR3 has 11 residues. Germline V gene sequence: CDR1 PRHDT, CDR2 FYEKMQ (reference sequence). With 5 bases removed from V and 8 bases from J, the gap between germline ends came to 9 bases. CDR3 DNA sequence: TGTGCCAGCAGCAAGGGAGACGGCTACACCTTC. Its protein is CASSKGDGYTF.

The chain uses TRBV14 and TRBJ1-6; no reliable D call. The CDR3 runs 14 residues. Germline CDR1 reads SGHDN; CDR2 reads FVKESK. Trimming shortened V by 6 bases and J by 6 bases, and 12 bases separated the two germline ends. The DNA for the CDR3 is TGTGCCAGCAGACCCGGAGGGAGTAATTCACCCCTCCACTTT. Protein sequence: CASRPGGSNSPLHF. The full variable domain, its missing parts supplied by reference TRBV14 and TRBJ1-6, is EAGVTQFPSHSVIEKGQTVTLRCDPISGHDNLYWYRRVMGKEIKFLLHFVKESKQDESGMPNNRFLAERTGGTYSTLKVQPAELEDSGVYFCASRPGGSNSPLHFGNGTRLTVT.

The chain has TRBV7-2 and TRBJ1-2, with 8 nucleotides matching TRBD1. The CDR3 is made up of 15 amino acids. Germline V gene sequence: CDR1 SGHTA, CDR2 FQGNSA. Trimming at V came to 5 bases and at J to 2 bases, leaving 7 bases not matched to a gene. The CDR3 here is CASSTRTGMNYGYTF. The CDR3 bases are TGTGCCAGCAGCACCAGGACAGGGATGAACTATGGCTACACCTTC. Using reference TRBV7-2 and TRBJ1-2 for the parts outside the CDR3, the full variable domain is GAGVSQSPSNKVTEKGKDVELRCDPISGHTALYWYRQSLGQGLEFLIYFQGNSAPDKSGLPSDRFSAERTGGSVSTLTIQRTQQEDSAVYLCASSTRTGMNYGYTFGSGTRLTVV.

CDR3 loop: CASSLALSTEAFF. The CDR3 DNA reads TGTGCCAGCAGCTTAGCCCTCTCCACTGAAGCTTTCTTT. The chain links TRBV7-9 to TRBJ1-1; D uncertain. Germline V CDR1 and CDR2: SEHNR, FQNEAQ (reference sequence). CDR3 length: 13 residues. Trimming took off 0 bases at V and 4 bases at J, with 6 bases between the two ends.

The CDR3 DNA follows: TGTGCCTGGAAGGGGGACACTGAAGCTTTCTTT. Residues: CAWKGDTEAFF. V and J are TRBV30 and TRBJ1-1; a possible D gene is TRBD1 (6 bases). This CDR3 has 11 residues. Germline V gene sequence: CDR1 GTSNPN, CDR2 SVGIG (reference sequence). V gave up 4 bases and J gave up 3 bases, with 6 bases separating them. Full variable domain (remainder filled in from reference TRBV30 and TRBJ1-1): SQTIHQWPATLVQPVGSPLSLECTVEGTSNPNLYWYRQAAGRGLQLLFYSVGIGQISSEVPQNLSASRPQDRQFILSSKKLLLSDSGFYLCAWKGDTEAFFGQGTRLTVV.

The chain is built from TRBV5-5 and TRBJ1-1; weak D call: TRBD1 (5 bases). CDR3 length: 16 amino acids. The germline CDR1 and CDR2 sequences are SGHKS and YYEKEE (reference sequence). V was trimmed by 1 base and J by 1 base, leaving 14 bases between them. CDR3 nucleotides: TGTGCCAGCAGCTTGACAGGACCCCGACCGAACACTGAAGCTTTCTTT. It encodes CASSLTGPRPNTEAFF.

The chain joins TRBV11-3 to TRBJ2-3; a weak D match, TRBD1 (6 bases). V dropped 6 bases and J dropped 1 base, with 17 bases sitting between them. This CDR3 comprises 16 residues. CDR1 is SGHNT and CDR2 is YENEEA in the germline V gene. The CDR3 reads CASRKNRVRGTDTQYF. The CDR3 DNA reads TGTGCCAGCAGAAAGAACAGGGTAAGGGGCACAGATACGCAGTATTTT.

V gene TRBV9 combines with J gene TRBJ2-1; 8 bases are shared with TRBD2. There are 15 residues in the CDR3. V lost 0 bases, J lost 4 bases, and 3 bases stayed unmatched. Germline loops: CDR1 SGDLS, CDR2 YYNGEE. The CDR3: CASSVDGGAYNEQFF. As DNA, the CDR3 is TGTGCCAGCAGCGTAGACGGGGGGGCTTACAATGAGCAGTTCTTC. The entire variable domain, with the rest obtained from reference TRBV9 and TRBJ2-1, is as follows: DSGVTQTPKHLITATGQRVTLRCSPRSGDLSVYWYQQSLDQGLQFLIQYYNGEERAKGNILERFSAQQFPDLHSELNLSSLELGDSALYFCASSVDGGAYNEQFFGPGTRLTVL.